Below are 11 T cell receptor beta chains sequenced from a single sample in a study of blood T cells in healthy people across ages. Together with a sample-barcoded 5' primer, a J-beta primer mix was included in a second PCR lasting roughly 7 to 11 cycles. TCRdb analysed the 5' RACE reads with MiXCR anew, one entry per CDR3 protein. The top ten hold 20% to 25% of the sample, which has about a million distinct CDR3 sequences, roughly half seen once. The sequenced material came from blood. These TCRs come from a woman aged 55-70 years in good health.

In this sample, this clonotype turned up a few times. The V and J genes are TRBV2 and TRBJ2-7; no clear D. From germline, CDR1 is SNHLY and CDR2 FYNNEI. The CDR3 consists of 15 residues. The ends were cut back, 2 bases at V and 5 bases at J, with 16 bases in the middle. The CDR3 spells CASSEFRQDEDEQYF. CDR3 DNA sequence: TGTGCCAGCAGTGAATTTCGGCAGGACGAAGACGAGCAGTACTTC.

This chain connects TRBV20-1 to TRBJ1-1; D possibly corresponds to TRBD1 (6 bases). The ends were cut back, 5 bases at V and 8 bases at J, with 12 bases in the middle. The CDR3 runs to 11 residues. The germline V gene encodes CDR1 DFQATT and CDR2 SNEGSKA (reference sequence). DNA of the CDR3: TGCAGTGCTTCCCCGGACAGCGAAGCTTTCTTT. Its protein product is CSASPDSEAFF.

This clonotype was detected many times. The chain employs TRBV28 and TRBJ1-1; 7 bases are shared with TRBD1. The CDR3 runs to 13 residues. V shed 4 bases, J shed 4 bases, and the junction held 3 bases outside the gene matches. CDR1 and CDR2 from the germline V gene are MDHEN and SYDVKM. For the CDR3, the DNA is TGTGCCAGCAGTTCGACAGGGCTCACTGAAGCTTTCTTT. Protein product: CASSSTGLTEAFF. Filled out from reference TRBV28 and TRBJ1-1, the complete variable domain reads DVKVTQSSRYLVKRTGEKVFLECVQDMDHENMFWYRQDPGLGLRLIYFSYDVKMKEKGDIPEGYSVSREKKERFSLILESASTNQTSMYLCASSSTGLTEAFFGQGTRLTVV.

The chain joins TRBV6-1 to TRBJ2-4; 13 bases line up with TRBD2. The J call could be wrong; TRBJ2-7 is a better fit for the DNA end. Germline values: CDR1 MNHNS, CDR2 SASEGT. There are 16 residues in the CDR3. This chain's CDR3 is CASSELGLAGDHEQYF. The CDR3 DNA reads TGTGCCAGCAGTGAACTAGGACTAGCGGGAGATCACGAGCAGTACTTC.

This clonotype was seen just once. The chain links TRBV7-8 to TRBJ1-6; D is unresolved. The germline V gene has CDR1 SGHVS and CDR2 FQNEAQ. Trimming pared 1 base from V and 5 bases from J, leaving 12 bases between. CDR3 length: 16 amino acids. In DNA, the CDR3 is TGTGCCAGCAGCTTAGAGGTGGTGTCGAATAATTCACCCCTCCACTTT. Translation gives CASSLEVVSNNSPLHF.

The gene calls are TRBV5-1 and TRBJ2-3, with 11 bases fitting TRBD2. The germline V gene encodes CDR1 SGHRS and CDR2 YFSETQ. The CDR3 spans 18 residues. V shed 4 bases, J shed 0 bases, and the junction held 10 bases outside the gene matches. CDR3 in amino acids: CASSPGTSGLISTDTQYF. In DNA, the CDR3 is TGCGCCAGCAGCCCGGGGACTAGCGGCCTCATCAGCACAGATACGCAGTATTTT.

The gene calls are TRBV15 and TRBJ1-2; D is unresolved. This CDR3 is built from 13 residues. The germline gives CDR1 LNHNV, CDR2 YYDKDF (reference sequence). Trimming stripped 6 bases from V and 2 bases from J, with 10 bases between. CDR3 nucleotides: TGTGCCACCAGAGCCGCAGGCAACTATGGCTACACCTTC. This gives the protein CATRAAGNYGYTF.

J is TRBJ2-1 and V is TRBV7-9; D remains ambiguous. The DNA end is a closer match to TRBJ2-7, so the J assignment may be wrong. The germline CDR1 and CDR2 sequences are SEHNR and FQNEAQ (reference sequence). CDR3 length equals 15 residues. The DNA of the CDR3 is TGTGCCAGCAGCCCCCAGTTCCGCTCCTACAATGAGCAGTACTTC. Residues: CASSPQFRSYNEQYF.

The chain has TRBV5-1 and TRBJ2-6; D is perhaps TRBD1 (5 bases). Germline V gives CDR1 SGHRS, CDR2 YFSETQ. V lost 0 bases and J lost 0, with 10 bases in between. The CDR3 sequence is 17 residues long. In DNA, the CDR3 is TGCGCCAGCAGCTTGGAACAGGTTAGCTCTGGGGCCAACGTCCTGACTTTC. Translated: CASSLEQVSSGANVLTF.

This clonotype was found a few times. This rearrangement joins TRBV5-1 to TRBJ2-7; 12 positions agree with TRBD2. CDR1 and CDR2 (germline): SGHRS, YFSETQ. V was clipped by 3 bases and J by 6 bases; unmatched bases: 4. The CDR3 totals 14 residues. DNA for the CDR3: TGCGCCAGCAGCTCGACTAGCGGGAGCCCCGAGCAGTACTTC. As protein: CASSSTSGSPEQYF.

CDR3 sequence (DNA): TGTGCCAGCAGCCCCCAAAGACTAGCCGGGCAAGAGACCCAGTACTTC. Residues: CASSPQRLAGQETQYF. The chain is built from TRBV14 and TRBJ2-5; 7 bases are a match to TRBD2. The CDR3 has 16 amino acids. CDR1 SGHDN and CDR2 FVKESK come from the germline V gene. V lost 4 bases and J lost 2; bases outside the gene matches: 10.